This T cell receptor beta chain was recovered during a study of T cell repertoires in ileal Crohn's disease. The overall study: Patients had a median approximately 8-year disease duration, and under 45% were active smokers.

Each sample's TCRB immunosequencing used about 500 nanograms of biopsy DNA. The data were produced by immunoSEQ multiplex PCR, yet TCRdb's version contains in-frame clones alone and is incomplete. The sample includes about 13,000 clones, 65% to 80% of them seen just once. The CDR3 loop spans 14 amino acids. The V end lost 3 bases, the J end lost 3 bases, and 11 bases lay between the germline ends. CDR1 is MGHDK and CDR2 is SYGVNS in the germline V gene. For this clone: Antigen: not known.

Study-level findings and limits: Active smokers at surgery had more clonal expansions than non-smokers. High-frequency clones were more common in sorted CD8 than CD4 cells.

Indicated time point: neoterminal ileum biopsy at postoperative endoscopy, about 6 months after surgery. Sequenced material: ileal tissue. The clonotype originates from an adult with Crohn's disease. V gene TRBV25-1 combines with J gene TRBJ1-2; TRBD1 might be the D (5 bases). CDR3 sequence (DNA): TGTGCCAGCAGTGATCGGGACTCCTACTATGGCTACACCTTC. Encoded protein: CASSDRDSYYGYTF.